The T cell receptor beta chain described here comes from a study of T cell repertoires in cytomegalovirus infection (dated by TCRdb to between 2018 and 2021). Background on the whole study: Donor HLA type was relevant to the analysis, as public TCR beta signatures indicated carriage of CMV infection together with the matching HLA type.

Points the paper makes about the study in general: Carriers of CMV infection plus the relevant HLA type were discriminated by the cumulative frequency of public TCR beta family members in the study cohort and in an independent roughly 370-donor cohort. The ex vivo response was dominated by HLA-C-restricted CMV-specific TCR beta clonotypes, which also provided the single most frequent clonotype in two of eight donors.

Note on this clonotype: No antigen is known for it. One end of the junction does not line up with germline, which may come from a read error.

The run used an Illumina HiSeq 1500. TCRdb ran its own pipeline on the public reads, namely fastp trimming at Q25 and MiXCR clone calling, and kept in-frame beta chains. Identical CDR3 protein sequences are pooled into one entry, listed with their most common genes and DNA. The sample table records about 180,000 distinct CDR3 sequences; about a sixth of these occur just once. The ten largest clonotypes hold around 25% of the sample. This clonotype was obtained from a human donor in good health (CMV status not recorded). Some clones in this sample may be carry-over from other donors' samples. Input material: CD8+ T cells from PBMCs.

The sequence in DNA is TGTGCCAGCAGCCTCCCCGCGGGTAGCGGGGGGGACTCCACATATACGCAGTATTTT. The resulting protein is CASSLPAGSGGDSTYTQYF. The rearrangement joined TRBV7-6 to TRBJ2-3, and TRBD2 matches 11 of the central bases. From its cysteine to its phenylalanine, the CDR3 spans 19 amino acids. Only the CDR3 portion is preserved as DNA: 57 bases, with reading frame beginning at the first base. As encoded in the germline V gene, CDR1 is SGHVS while CDR2 is FNYEAQ.